Below are 15 T cell receptor beta chains sequenced from a single sample in a study of monozygotic twins with inflammatory bowel disease. TCRdb processed the 5' RACE reads again and assigns one entry to each CDR3 protein, with no DNA. The sample has about 210,000 distinct CDR3 sequences. The sequencing input was blood. These receptors were taken from a human donor with ulcerative colitis or Crohn's disease, or a healthy co-twin of an affected twin (not recorded which).

The rearrangement uses TRBV5-1 and TRBJ2-1; no DNA is available, so the TRBD1 call from TCRdb remains unchecked. This CDR3 has 14 amino acids. CDR1 is SGHRS, CDR2 YFSETQ, per germline. The chain's CDR3 is CASSFLGANNEQFF.

The chain carries TRBV20-1 and TRBJ2-7; lacking DNA, the TRBD2 call made by TCRdb goes unchecked. Germline values: CDR1 DFQATT, CDR2 SNEGSKA (reference sequence). The CDR3 is 13 amino acids. CDR3 in amino acids: CSAQGLAAYEQYF.

This chain links TRBV10-3 with TRBJ2-2; TCRdb's D call, TRBD1, is unchecked because there is no DNA. CDR1 and CDR2 (germline): ENHRY, SYGVKD. The CDR3 covers 13 residues. CDR3 in amino acids: CATRPSGSGELFF.

This chain joins TRBV7-9 and TRBJ1-4; the D call from TCRdb, TRBD1, cannot be confirmed without DNA. This CDR3 has 16 amino acids. The germline CDR1 and CDR2 sequences are SEHNR and FQNEAQ (reference sequence). CDR3 region: CASRSSSTGKDEKLFF.

The chain joins TRBV5-6 to TRBJ1-4. There are 15 residues in the CDR3. From germline, CDR1 is SGHDT and CDR2 YYEEEE. Here the CDR3 reads CASSLSGTTNEKLFF.

The rearrangement uses TRBV7-8 and TRBJ2-2. The length of the CDR3 is 14 residues. Per germline, CDR1 SGHVS and CDR2 FQNEAQ. CDR3 residues: CASSLAQNTGELFF.

V and J are TRBV6-6 and TRBJ1-1. This CDR3 region has 14 residues. Per germline, CDR1 MNHNY and CDR2 SVGAGI (reference sequence). The CDR3 spells CASSLEHTNTEAFF.

This chain connects TRBV12-3 or TRBV12-4 to TRBJ2-1; TCRdb gives TRBD1 as the D gene, but with no DNA this cannot be confirmed. The CDR3 loop spans 14 amino acids. CDR3 residues: CASSLTGGYNEQFF.

The chain is built from TRBV25-1 and TRBJ1-6; TCRdb designates TRBD1, a call that cannot be tested without DNA. The CDR3 runs 16 residues. Germline loops: CDR1 MGHDK, CDR2 SYGVNS. CDR3 sequence reads: CASSGATEGNWLPLHF.

The chain is built from TRBV11-2 and TRBJ2-1. This CDR3 spans 16 amino acids. Germline CDR1 reads SGHAT; CDR2 reads FQNNGV. The CDR3 sequence: CASSFQVGVIANEQFF.

This sequence joins TRBV5-5 and TRBJ1-3; the D call from TCRdb, TRBD1, cannot be confirmed without DNA. This CDR3 contains 16 residues. Looked up from germline, CDR1 is SGHKS and CDR2 is YYEKEE (reference sequence). Here the CDR3 reads CASSWYGQGTGNTIYF. The whole variable domain, remainder taken from reference TRBV5-5 and TRBJ1-3, is DAGVTQSPTHLIKTRGQQVTLRCSPISGHKSVSWYQQVLGQGPQFIFQYYEKEERGRGNFPDRFSARQFPNYSSELNVNALLLGDSALYLCASSWYGQGTGNTIYFGEGSWLTVV.

The gene calls are TRBV29-1 and TRBJ2-7. This CDR3 spans 14 amino acids. Germline CDR1 and CDR2: SQVTM and ANQGSEA. The CDR3 reads CSVGDPRGSYEQYF.

The chain employs TRBV5-6 and TRBJ2-7; TCRdb's assignment of TRBD1 cannot be checked, as there is no DNA. The CDR3 contains 14 residues. Germline CDR1 and CDR2: SGHDT and YYEEEE. The chain's CDR3 is CASAWGDKSYEQYF.

The V and J genes are TRBV12-3 or TRBV12-4 and TRBJ1-2; there is no DNA to check the TCRdb D call of TRBD1. CDR3 length: 13 residues. CDR3 in amino acids: CASSPGGVYGYTF.

CDR3 protein: CSVEDRQAGSEAFF. This chain joins TRBV29-1 and TRBJ1-1; lacking DNA, the TRBD1 call made by TCRdb goes unchecked. The CDR3 contains 14 residues. Germline-derived CDR1 and CDR2 are SQVTM and ANQGSEA.